These T cell receptor beta chains were read from a single sample in a study of T cell responses to AZD1222 COVID-19 vaccine. Data came from immunoSEQ multiplex PCR; TCRdb stores just in-frame clones and leaves some out. Of some 150,000 clones in the sample, around 84% were seen once. Source: peripheral blood, taken 28 days after the second AZD1222 dose. Every receptor here comes from an adult who received the AZD1222 COVID-19 vaccine. Both conserved end residues are part of each CDR3. A D gene is named only where the DNA matches it firmly. Clone size is given for some rows only: seen once, a few or many times, or a class if the clone is expanded.

v_call	clone_size	d_call	j_call	cdr3_length	cdr3_nt	cdr3_aa
TRBV11-2	.	TRBD1	TRBJ2-7	15	TGTGCCAGCAGCTTAGAAAGGGACAGGGGCCACGAGCAGTACTTC	CASSLERDRGHEQYF
TRBV7-8	few	TRBD2	TRBJ2-7	14	TGTGCCACACTAGCGGGGCGTAGCTCCTACGAGCAGTACTTC	CATLAGRSSYEQYF
TRBV19	once	.	TRBJ1-2	13	TGTGCCAGCACCTTCCAGGGGAAGCTTGGCTACACCTTC	CASTFQGKLGYTF
TRBV7-8	.	.	TRBJ2-3	13	TGTGCCAGCAGCTTCGCAGGGGATTATACGCAGTATTTT	CASSFAGDYTQYF
TRBV6-2/TRBV6-3	.	.	TRBJ1-4	14	TGTGCCAGCTGCCTGATAGGGCCTAATGAAAAACTGTTTTTT	CASCLIGPNEKLFF
TRBV6-5	.	.	TRBJ1-2	13	TGTGCCACCTCCTATCCGGGGTACTATGGCTACACCTTC	CATSYPGYYGYTF
TRBV5-1	.	.	TRBJ1-5	15	TGCGCCAGCAGCTTGGCCGGGGGGAGCAATCAGCCCCAGCATTTT	CASSLAGGSNQPQHF
TRBV7-8	.	.	TRBJ2-5	14	TGTGCCAGCAGCTTAGAATTGTACCAAGAGACCCAGTACTTC	CASSLELYQETQYF
TRBV29-1	.	TRBD1	TRBJ1-1	15	TGCAGCGTTGCCCTGACAGGGGGCGGGGACACTGAAGCTTTCTTT	CSVALTGGGDTEAFF
TRBV2	.	.	TRBJ2-6	15	TGTGCCAGCAGTGATTTTGGGGCTGGGGCCAACGTCCTGACTTTC	CASSDFGAGANVLTF
TRBV6-1	.	TRBD2	TRBJ2-5	15	TGTGCCAGCAGTGAAGACCCCGGGGGGGAAGAGACCCAGTACTTC	CASSEDPGGEETQYF
TRBV20-1	.	TRBD2	TRBJ2-1	15	TGCAGTGCTAGTTCCAGCGGGAGCTCCTACAATGAGCAGTTCTTC	CSASSSGSSYNEQFF
TRBV9	.	.	TRBJ2-1	11	TGTGCCAGCAGTGTTGAGAATGAGCAGTTCTTC	CASSVENEQFF
TRBV7-8	many	.	TRBJ2-5	15	TGTGCCAGCAGCCTCGCCGGGACGGGCCAAGAGACCCAGTACTTC	CASSLAGTGQETQYF
TRBV11-3	.	.	TRBJ2-1	13	TGTGCCAGCAGCTTAGGGCTGAACAATGAGCAGTTCTTC	CASSLGLNNEQFF
TRBV11-2	.	.	TRBJ2-2	16	TGTGCCAGCAGCTCGGACGTGGGGGGGAACACCGGGGAGCTGTTTTTT	CASSSDVGGNTGELFF
TRBV5-4	.	TRBD1	TRBJ2-2	16	TGTGCCAGCAGCTTGTACGGGACAGGAATCACCGGGGAGCTGTTTTTT	CASSLYGTGITGELFF
TRBV29-1	few	TRBD2	TRBJ2-1	14	TGCAGCGTTTTTACTAGCGGGAGATACAATGAGCAGTTCTTC	CSVFTSGRYNEQFF
TRBV5-1	.	TRBD1	TRBJ1-5	15	TGCGCCAGCAGCCCCGACACAGGGGGAGTTCAGCCCCAGCATTTT	CASSPDTGGVQPQHF
TRBV6-5	.	.	TRBJ1-1	14	TGTGCCAGCAGTTACGGGCGCTTGAACACTGAAGCTTTCTTT	CASSYGRLNTEAFF
TRBV27	.	.	TRBJ2-3	13	TGTGCCAGCAGTGGGTCCTTGTCCGATACGCAGTATTTT	CASSGSLSDTQYF
TRBV10-3	.	.	TRBJ2-7	14	TGTGCCATCAGTGATCCAGGGGACTCCTACGAGCAGTACTTC	CAISDPGDSYEQYF
TRBV15	.	TRBD1	TRBJ2-5	16	TGTGCCACCGAGGACCGGGACAGGGGAAGACAAGAGACCCAGTACTTC	CATEDRDRGRQETQYF
TRBV19	.	.	TRBJ1-6	13	TGTGCCAGTAGTATGGGGGCCTTGGGACCCCTCCACTTT	CASSMGALGPLHF
TRBV5-1	few	.	TRBJ2-5	13	TGCGCCAGCAGCCCGCAAGGGGGGGAGACCCAGTACTTC	CASSPQGGETQYF
TRBV19	few	TRBD1	TRBJ1-3	14	TGTGCCAGTAGGGGGACAGGAGGAGAGAACACCATATATTTT	CASRGTGGENTIYF
TRBV19	.	.	TRBJ2-1	16	TGTGCCAGTAGTATCTCGAGCCCCGGGCTGGGGGATGAGCAGTTCTTC	CASSISSPGLGDEQFF
TRBV6-5	.	TRBD1	TRBJ1-2	15	TGTGCCAGCACCCAGGGACAGGGAGTGCACTATGGCTACACCTTC	CASTQGQGVHYGYTF
TRBV19	few	.	TRBJ2-5	13	TGTGCCAGTAGTACCCGGGCAGCTGAGACCCAGTACTTC	CASSTRAAETQYF
TRBV10-3	once	.	TRBJ1-2	12	TGTGCCATCAGTGAGGGGGTCTATGGCTACACCTTC	CAISEGVYGYTF
TRBV6-1	.	.	TRBJ2-5	15	TGTGCCAGCAGTGAAAATAAGTGGGGGCAAGAGACCCAGTACTTC	CASSENKWGQETQYF